Presented here are 10 T cell receptor beta chains from one specimen sequenced in a study of blood T cell repertoires in COVID-19. Sequenced by immunoSEQ multiplex PCR; TCRdb stores in-frame clones only, minus some. The table includes 150,000 to 200,000 clones, 80% detected once. Sequenced sample: PBMCs or T cells enriched from blood (not recorded which). These TCRs come from a man in his forties who had recovered from COVID-19.

The rearrangement links TRBV19 to TRBJ2-2; the match to TRBD1 covers 9 bases. CDR1 and CDR2 from the germline V gene are LNHDA and SQIVND (reference sequence). V was pared by 8 bases and J by 4 bases, with 14 bases of the junction left unmatched. This CDR3 is 17 amino acids long. The CDR3: CASSWAGGTGRTGELFF. The CDR3 DNA reads TGTGCCAGTTCCTGGGCTGGGGGGACAGGGCGCACCGGGGAGCTGTTTTTT.

The chain links TRBV2 to TRBJ1-5, with no clear D. This CDR3 has 14 residues. Between the trimmed V and J ends, which lost 6 bases and 0 bases, there was a span of 9 bases. Germline V gene sequence: CDR1 SNHLY, CDR2 FYNNEI. The CDR3 loop reads CASRLGVSNQPQHF. CDR3 DNA sequence: TGTGCCAGCAGACTCGGGGTTAGCAATCAGCCCCAGCATTTT.

J is TRBJ2-3 and V is TRBV5-6, with 8 bases identical to TRBD1. V was clipped by 3 bases and J by 4 bases; unmatched bases: 7. This CDR3 spans 15 amino acids. Germline CDR1 reads SGHDT; CDR2 reads YYEEEE. CDR3 sequence: CASSYAGGPADTQYF. The CDR3, as DNA: TGTGCCAGCAGCTACGCAGGGGGCCCCGCAGATACGCAGTATTTT.

The V call is TRBV24-1, the J call TRBJ1-3; the match to TRBD1 covers 10 bases. The CDR3 totals 23 residues. Trimming at V came to 4 bases and at J to 0 bases, leaving 23 bases not matched to a gene. The germline V gene encodes CDR1 KGHDR and CDR2 SFDVKD. The CDR3 sequence is CATSDSDRGRSIFKPSSGNTIYF. The CDR3 coding sequence is TGTGCCACCAGTGACTCAGACAGGGGGCGATCCATATTTAAACCGAGCTCTGGAAACACCATATATTTT.

The CDR3 protein is CASSYSGLYWDTQYF. The CDR3, as DNA: TGTGCCAGCAGTTACTCGGGACTATACTGGGATACGCAGTATTTT. V and J are TRBV6-5 and TRBJ2-3, with 7 bases fitting TRBD2. This CDR3 has 15 residues. With 0 bases clipped from V and 6 bases from J, the junction kept 6 bases outside the gene matches. Germline CDR1 and CDR2: MNHEY and SVGAGI.

In this sample, this clone turned up a few times. The chain has TRBV30 and TRBJ1-4; D perhaps matches TRBD1 (5 bases). Germline loops: CDR1 GTSNPN, CDR2 SVGIG (reference sequence). The CDR3 covers 14 residues. Trimming took off 5 bases at V and 5 bases at J, with 15 bases between the two ends. The CDR3 region is CAWGGEFWNEKLFF. As DNA, the CDR3 is TGTGCCTGGGGAGGGGAGTTCTGGAATGAAAAACTGTTTTTT.

The V and J genes are TRBV19 and TRBJ1-2; D is unresolved. CDR3 length: 14 amino acids. The germline V and J ends were trimmed by 3 bases and 4 bases, with 12 bases remaining between them. Germline V gives CDR1 LNHDA, CDR2 SQIVND (reference sequence). The CDR3 DNA reads TGTGCCAGTAGTATGGTATCAGGCCCCTATGGCTACACCTTC. Protein: CASSMVSGPYGYTF.

V gene TRBV3-1 (or the pseudogene TRBV3-2) combines with J gene TRBJ1-2, with D possibly TRBD1 on 6 matching bases. V shed 4 bases and J shed 4 bases, with 13 bases lying between them. The CDR3 is made up of 14 amino acids. Per germline, CDR1 LGHDT and CDR2 YNNKEL (reference sequence). The DNA of the CDR3 is TGTGCCAGCAGCCGAACAGGGCCTATCTATGGCTACACCTTC. Its translation is CASSRTGPIYGYTF.

For the CDR3, the DNA is TGTGCCAGTGCTCCTGGGCCGAATCAGCCCCAGCATTTT. Its translation: CASAPGPNQPQHF. The rearrangement uses TRBV19 and TRBJ1-5; D not certain. V was clipped by 8 bases and J by 4 bases, with 12 bases between them. Germline V gene lookup returns CDR1 LNHDA and CDR2 SQIVND (reference sequence). The CDR3 totals 13 residues. The full variable domain, its missing parts supplied by reference TRBV19 and TRBJ1-5, is DGGITQSPKYLFRKEGQNVTLSCEQNLNHDAMYWYRQDPGQGLRLIYYSQIVNDFQKGDIAEGYSVSREKKESFPLTVTSAQKNPTAFYLCASAPGPNQPQHFGDGTRLSIL.

In DNA, the CDR3 is TGTGCCAGAAGCTTGGTGATAGCGGGGGGGACTTCCTACGAGCAGTACGTC. Translation: CARSLVIAGGTSYEQYV. This chain joins TRBV5-3 and TRBJ2-7; TRBD2 matches at 11 bases. Being an ORF, TRBV5-3 has a function that is uncertain. Germline trimming cut 0 bases from V and 1 base from J; bases unmatched to any gene: 6. The CDR3 loop spans 17 amino acids.